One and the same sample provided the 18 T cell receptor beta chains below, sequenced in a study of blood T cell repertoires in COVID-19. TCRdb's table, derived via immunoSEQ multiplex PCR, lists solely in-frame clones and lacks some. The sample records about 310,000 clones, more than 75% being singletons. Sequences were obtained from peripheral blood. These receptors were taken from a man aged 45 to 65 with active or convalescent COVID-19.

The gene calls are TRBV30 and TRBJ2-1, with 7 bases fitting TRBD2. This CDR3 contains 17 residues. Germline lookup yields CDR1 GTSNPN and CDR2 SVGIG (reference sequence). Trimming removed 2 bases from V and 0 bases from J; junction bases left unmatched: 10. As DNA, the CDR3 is TGTGCCTGGAGTTCTCTTAGCGGGTTGAGCTCCTACAATGAGCAGTTCTTC. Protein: CAWSSLSGLSSYNEQFF.

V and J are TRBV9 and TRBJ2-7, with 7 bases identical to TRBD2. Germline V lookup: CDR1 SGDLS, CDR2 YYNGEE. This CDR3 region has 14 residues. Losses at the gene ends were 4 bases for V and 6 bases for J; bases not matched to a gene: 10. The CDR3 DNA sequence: TGTGCCAGCAGCCCCCATTTTACGGGGGGCGAGCAGTACTTC. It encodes CASSPHFTGGEQYF.

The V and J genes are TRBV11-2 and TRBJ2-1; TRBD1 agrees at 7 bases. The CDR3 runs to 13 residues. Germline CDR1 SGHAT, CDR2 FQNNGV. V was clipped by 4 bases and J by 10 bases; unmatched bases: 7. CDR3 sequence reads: CASSSRQGGEQFF. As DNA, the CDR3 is TGTGCCAGCAGCTCCAGACAGGGTGGGGAGCAGTTCTTC.

CDR3 DNA sequence: TGTGCCAGCAGTCAGCACGGGGAAGCTAATGAAAAACTGTTTTTT. This gives the protein CASSQHGEANEKLFF. The V and J genes are TRBV25-1 and TRBJ1-4; no reliable D call. Per the germline V gene, CDR1 is MGHDK and CDR2 is SYGVNS. The V gene lost 5 bases and the J gene lost 3 bases, with 13 bases spanning the gap. This CDR3 spans 15 amino acids.

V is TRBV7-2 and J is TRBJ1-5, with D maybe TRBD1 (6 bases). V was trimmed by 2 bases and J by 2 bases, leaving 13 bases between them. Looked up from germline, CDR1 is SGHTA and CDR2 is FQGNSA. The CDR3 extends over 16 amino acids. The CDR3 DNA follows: TGTGCCAGCAGCTTATTTGGCAGGGGCGGCAATCAGCCCCAGCATTTT. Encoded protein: CASSLFGRGGNQPQHF. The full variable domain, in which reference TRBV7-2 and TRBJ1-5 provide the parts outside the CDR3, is GAGVSQSPSNKVTEKGKDVELRCDPISGHTALYWYRQSLGQGLEFLIYFQGNSAPDKSGLPSDRFSAERTGGSVSTLTIQRTQQEDSAVYLCASSLFGRGGNQPQHFGDGTRLSIL.

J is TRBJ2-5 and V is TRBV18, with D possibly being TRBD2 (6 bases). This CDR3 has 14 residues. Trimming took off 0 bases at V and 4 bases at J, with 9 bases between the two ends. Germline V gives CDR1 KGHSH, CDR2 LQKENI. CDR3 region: CASSPPGLLETQYF. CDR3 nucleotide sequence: TGTGCCAGCTCACCACCGGGACTTCTAGAGACCCAGTACTTC.

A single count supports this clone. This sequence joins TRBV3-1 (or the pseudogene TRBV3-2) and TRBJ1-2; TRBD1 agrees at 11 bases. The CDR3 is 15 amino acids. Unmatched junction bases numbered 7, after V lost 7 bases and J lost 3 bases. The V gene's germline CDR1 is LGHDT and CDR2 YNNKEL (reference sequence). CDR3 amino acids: CASTSPGQGDYGYTF. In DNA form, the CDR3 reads TGTGCCAGCACAAGCCCGGGACAGGGGGACTATGGCTACACCTTC.

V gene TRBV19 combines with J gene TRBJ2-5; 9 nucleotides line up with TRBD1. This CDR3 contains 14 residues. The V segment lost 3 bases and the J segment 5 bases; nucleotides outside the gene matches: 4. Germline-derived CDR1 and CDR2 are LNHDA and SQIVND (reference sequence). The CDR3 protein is CASSMDRGRETQYF. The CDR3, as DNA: TGTGCCAGTAGTATGGACAGGGGACGGGAGACCCAGTACTTC. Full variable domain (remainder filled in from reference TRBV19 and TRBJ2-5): DGGITQSPKYLFRKEGQNVTLSCEQNLNHDAMYWYRQDPGQGLRLIYYSQIVNDFQKGDIAEGYSVSREKKESFPLTVTSAQKNPTAFYLCASSMDRGRETQYFGPGTRLLVL.

The CDR3 sequence is CASSRLAGGVDEQFF. The CDR3 bases are TGTGCCAGCAGTCGCCTAGCGGGGGGTGTGGATGAGCAGTTCTTC. This chain uses TRBV6-4 with TRBJ2-1, with 11 bases lining up with TRBD2. V lost 5 bases to trimming and J lost 8 bases; unmatched junction nucleotides: 8. Germline lookup yields CDR1 MRHNA and CDR2 SNTAGT. The CDR3 extends over 15 amino acids.

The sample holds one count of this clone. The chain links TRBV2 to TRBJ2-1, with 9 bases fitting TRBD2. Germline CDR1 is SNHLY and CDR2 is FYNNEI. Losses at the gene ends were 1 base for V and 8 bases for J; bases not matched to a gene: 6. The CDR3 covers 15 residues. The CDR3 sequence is CASSEELAGGDEQFF. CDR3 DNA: TGTGCCAGCAGTGAAGAACTAGCGGGTGGGGATGAGCAGTTCTTC.

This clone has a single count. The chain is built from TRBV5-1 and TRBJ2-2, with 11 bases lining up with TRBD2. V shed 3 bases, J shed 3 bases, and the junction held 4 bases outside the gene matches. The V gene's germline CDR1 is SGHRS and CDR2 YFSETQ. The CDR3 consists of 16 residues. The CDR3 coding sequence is TGCGCCAGCAGCTGGGGGACTAGCGGCCACACCGGGGAGCTGTTTTTT. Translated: CASSWGTSGHTGELFF.

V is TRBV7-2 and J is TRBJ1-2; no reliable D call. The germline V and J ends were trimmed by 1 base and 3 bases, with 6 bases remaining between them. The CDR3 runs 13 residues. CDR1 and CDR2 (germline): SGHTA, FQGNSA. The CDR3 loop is CASSLGRDYGYTF. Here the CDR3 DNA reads TGTGCCAGCAGCTTAGGGCGGGACTATGGCTACACCTTC.

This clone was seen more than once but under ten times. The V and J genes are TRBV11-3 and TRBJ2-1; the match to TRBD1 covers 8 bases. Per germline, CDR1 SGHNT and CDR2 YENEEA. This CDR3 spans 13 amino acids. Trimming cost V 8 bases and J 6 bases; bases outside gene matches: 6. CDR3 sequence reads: CASQGANSNEQFF. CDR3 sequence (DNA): TGTGCCAGCCAGGGGGCTAACTCCAATGAGCAGTTCTTC. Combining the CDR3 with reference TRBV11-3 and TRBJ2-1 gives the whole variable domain EAGVVQSPRYKIIEKKQPVAFWCNPISGHNTLYWYLQNLGQGPELLIRYENEEAVDDSQLPKDRFSAERLKGVDSTLKIQPAELGDSAVYLCASQGANSNEQFFGPGTRLTVL.

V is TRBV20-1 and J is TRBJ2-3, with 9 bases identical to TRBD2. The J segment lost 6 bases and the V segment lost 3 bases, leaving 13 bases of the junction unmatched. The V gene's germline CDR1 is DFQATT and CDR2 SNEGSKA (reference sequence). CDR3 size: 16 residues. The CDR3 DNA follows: TGCAGTGCTAGTGGTGGCGGCGGGAGGGCAACGGATACGCAGTATTTT. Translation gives CSASGGGGRATDTQYF.

CDR3 in amino acids: CASRTVGNYGYTF. The CDR3 coding sequence is TGTGCCAGCAGGACAGTCGGTAACTATGGCTACACCTTC. This sequence joins TRBV28 and TRBJ1-2; D might be TRBD1 (5 bases). Trimming took 6 bases from V and 1 from J, leaving 9 bases between them. This CDR3 has 13 amino acids. Germline V CDR1 and CDR2: MDHEN, SYDVKM.

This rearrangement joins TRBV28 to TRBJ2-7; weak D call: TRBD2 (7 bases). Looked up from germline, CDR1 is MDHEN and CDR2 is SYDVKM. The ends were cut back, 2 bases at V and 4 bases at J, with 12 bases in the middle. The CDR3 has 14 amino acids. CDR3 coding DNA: TGTGCCAGCAGTTTAACCGGGGGGCTGTACGAGCAGTACTTC. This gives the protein CASSLTGGLYEQYF.

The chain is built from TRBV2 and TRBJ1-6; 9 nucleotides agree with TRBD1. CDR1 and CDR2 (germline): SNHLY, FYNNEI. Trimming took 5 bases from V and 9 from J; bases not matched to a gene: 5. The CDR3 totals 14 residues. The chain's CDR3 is CASSITGGSSPLHF. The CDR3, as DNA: TGTGCCAGCAGTATTACAGGGGGCAGTTCACCCCTCCACTTT.

In DNA form, the CDR3 reads TGTGCCAGCAGCCAAGGGGACAGGGTGTACGATACGCAGTATTTT. Amino acids: CASSQGDRVYDTQYF. The chain recombines TRBV3-1 (or the pseudogene TRBV3-2) with TRBJ2-3; TRBD1 agrees at 9 bases. The CDR3 loop spans 15 amino acids. Trimming took 1 base from V and 6 from J; bases not matched to a gene: 5. CDR1 and CDR2 from the germline V gene are LGHDT and YNNKEL (reference sequence).